One and the same sample provided the 18 T cell receptor beta chains below, sequenced in a study of T cells in Graves' hyperthyroidism and ophthalmopathy. Regions amplified from RNA transcripts were the TCR beta CDR3 regions. TCR CDR3 regions were first amplified by RT-PCR with HTBI primers. TCRdb analysed the multiplex PCR reads with MiXCR anew, one entry per CDR3 protein. This sample has approximately 710,000 distinct CDR3 sequences; roughly 17% occur once, and the top ten carry around 16%. Sequenced: blood. These receptors all stem from a man in his fifties with Graves' hyperthyroidism.

Many counts were recorded for this clonotype. The rearrangement uses TRBV10-3 and TRBJ1-4; D not resolved. The ends were cut back, 6 bases at V and 4 bases at J, with 15 bases in the middle. The CDR3 has 15 residues. CDR1 ENHRY and CDR2 SYGVKD come from the germline V gene. In DNA form, the CDR3 reads TGTGCCATCAGGTCAAGGGAAAAAAGTAATGAAAAACTGTTTTTT. It translates to CAIRSREKSNEKLFF.

The chain is built from TRBV10-2 and TRBJ2-1; D is possibly TRBD2 (5 bases). The CDR3 has 12 residues. Germline V gives CDR1 WSHSY, CDR2 SAAADI. The CDR3 is CAAGILGNEQFF. CDR3 sequence (DNA): TGCGCAGCCGGGATTCTGGGCAATGAGCAGTTCTTC.

V and J are TRBV7-3 and TRBJ2-2, with TRBD1 identical over 10 bases. The CDR3 extends over 14 amino acids. CDR1 and CDR2 from the germline V gene are SGHTA and FQGTGA. The trim removed 5 bases at V and 8 bases at J, leaving 5 bases unmatched. CDR3 sequence: CASSPGQGYGELFF. For the CDR3, the DNA is TGTGCCAGCAGCCCGGGACAGGGGTATGGGGAGCTGTTTTTT.

This clonotype was picked up a small number of times. The chain has TRBV5-1 and TRBJ2-2; D may be TRBD1 or TRBD2 (6 bases each). This CDR3 is 16 amino acids long. Germline CDR1 reads SGHRS; CDR2 reads YFSETQ. The V and J ends lost 5 bases and 6 bases respectively, with 20 bases between them. The CDR3 is CASRGGHEWISGELFF. Here the CDR3 DNA reads TGCGCCAGCAGAGGGGGGCACGAGTGGATATCCGGGGAGCTGTTTTTT.

This clonotype was recorded at least ten times. This chain joins TRBV11-2 and TRBJ2-1; 7 positions match TRBD1. The CDR3 consists of 17 residues. V lost 1 base and J lost 5; bases outside the gene matches: 11. The V gene's germline CDR1 is SGHAT and CDR2 FQNNGV. In DNA, the CDR3 is TGTGCCAGCAGCTTAGTAGTAGGGGGCCCAGCCGACAATGAGCAGTTCTTC. It codes for CASSLVVGGPADNEQFF.

This clonotype was seen more than once but under ten times. The chain uses TRBV19 and TRBJ2-1, with 7 bases aligning to TRBD2. J lost 10 bases, V lost 3 bases, and 6 bases had no gene match. The length of the CDR3 is 13 residues. Germline loops: CDR1 LNHDA, CDR2 SQIVND (reference sequence). CDR3 in DNA: TGTGCCAGTAGTATCCGGGGGGTCTTAGAGCAGTTCTTC. Its protein product is CASSIRGVLEQFF. The full variable domain, rest sourced from reference TRBV19 and TRBJ2-1, is DGGITQSPKYLFRKEGQNVTLSCEQNLNHDAMYWYRQDPGQGLRLIYYSQIVNDFQKGDIAEGYSVSREKKESFPLTVTSAQKNPTAFYLCASSIRGVLEQFFGPGTRLTVL.

The chain uses TRBV20-1 and TRBJ2-4; TRBD2 is a possible D gene (5 bases). The CDR3 length is 14 residues. V was cut by 0 bases and J by 8 bases, with 14 bases left in between. Germline CDR1 reads DFQATT; CDR2 reads SNEGSKA (reference sequence). CDR3 DNA sequence: TGCAGTGCTAGAGATAACGCAGCCGGGGACATTCAGTACTTC. Protein sequence: CSARDNAAGDIQYF.

This rearrangement joins TRBV7-9 to TRBJ2-1; D not resolved. Germline loops: CDR1 SEHNR, CDR2 FQNEAQ (reference sequence). The length of the CDR3 is 14 residues. The germline V and J ends were trimmed by 6 bases and 0 bases, with 9 bases remaining between them. CDR3 loop: CASRAESSYNEQFF. The CDR3 region has the DNA TGTGCCAGCAGGGCGGAGAGCTCCTACAATGAGCAGTTCTTC.

This clonotype was detected ten times or more. The chain carries TRBV5-1 and TRBJ2-1; TRBD2 agrees at 8 bases. Germline V gene lookup returns CDR1 SGHRS and CDR2 YFSETQ. J lost 4 bases, V lost 4 bases, and 10 bases had no gene match. The CDR3 totals 16 residues. This CDR3 reads CASSPTSGASYNEQFF. The CDR3 nucleotides are TGCGCCAGCAGCCCTACTAGCGGAGCATCTTACAATGAGCAGTTCTTC.

The chain links TRBV6-1 to TRBJ2-1, with 9 bases lining up with TRBD2. Per the germline V gene, CDR1 is MNHNS and CDR2 is SASEGT. The CDR3 consists of 15 residues. J was trimmed by 4 bases and V by 5 bases; bases with no gene match: 6. The CDR3 region has the DNA TGTGCCAGCAGTTCCAGCGGGAGGCTGTACAATGAGCAGTTCTTC. Amino acids: CASSSSGRLYNEQFF.

The chain is built from TRBV19 and TRBJ2-2; D not certain. V lost 5 bases, J lost 0 bases, and 10 bases lay in between. Germline CDR1 and CDR2: LNHDA and SQIVND (reference sequence). CDR3 length: 15 amino acids. The CDR3 is CASSGIDANTGELFF. In DNA form, the CDR3 reads TGTGCCAGTAGTGGCATAGATGCGAACACCGGGGAGCTGTTTTTT.

This clonotype was counted many times. The chain joins TRBV18 to TRBJ2-6, with D uncertain. The CDR3 totals 17 residues. In germline, CDR1 is KGHSH, CDR2 LQKENI. V was shortened by 3 bases and J by 0 bases, with 12 bases between the two germline ends. The CDR3 region is CASSPTITFSGANVLTF. Here the CDR3 DNA reads TGTGCCAGCTCACCTACTATCACATTCTCTGGGGCCAACGTCCTGACTTTC.

This clonotype was seen repeatedly, ten times or more. This chain links TRBV9 with TRBJ2-3; 8 nucleotides agree with TRBD2. CDR3 size: 16 residues. Looked up from germline, CDR1 is SGDLS and CDR2 is YYNGEE. V was clipped by 2 bases and J by 3 bases; unmatched bases: 8. The DNA of the CDR3 is TGTGCCAGCAGCGTCGGAGCGGGAGTCGGGACAGATACGCAGTATTTT. Its translation: CASSVGAGVGTDTQYF.

V and J are TRBV27 and TRBJ1-1, with TRBD1 as a possible D gene (5 bases). The germline CDR1 and CDR2 sequences are MNHEY and SMNVEV (reference sequence). The CDR3 length is 16 residues. V was cut by 1 base and J by 2 bases, with 14 bases left in between. The CDR3, as DNA: TGTGCCAGCAGTTTATATGGGGCTAATTTTAACACTGAAGCTTTCTTT. As protein: CASSLYGANFNTEAFF.

V is TRBV27 and J is TRBJ1-2; 8 nucleotides line up with TRBD1. V lost 3 bases, J lost 10 bases, and 7 bases stayed unmatched. The germline V gene encodes CDR1 MNHEY and CDR2 SMNVEV (reference sequence). The CDR3 has 13 residues. The CDR3 is CASSFGAGGVYTF. In DNA form, the CDR3 reads TGTGCCAGCAGTTTTGGGGCAGGGGGCGTCTACACCTTC.

This clonotype was seen only a few times. The chain couples TRBV2 to TRBJ1-5; D gene ambiguous. The CDR3 sequence is 14 residues long. The V end was cut by 3 bases, the J end by 0 bases, with 6 bases between. Germline V lookup: CDR1 SNHLY, CDR2 FYNNEI. This CDR3 is CASSDHGSNQPQHF. DNA of the CDR3: TGTGCCAGCAGTGATCATGGTAGCAATCAGCCCCAGCATTTT.

This clonotype was seen ten or more times. V gene TRBV7-2 combines with J gene TRBJ2-1, with 7 bases that match TRBD2. Germline V gives CDR1 SGHTA, CDR2 FQGNSA. This CDR3 region has 15 residues. V trimming: 1 base; J trimming: 8 bases; junction bases outside the gene matches: 8. The CDR3 reads CASSLEGRAWDEQFF. Written as DNA, the CDR3 is TGTGCCAGCAGCTTAGAGGGGAGGGCCTGGGATGAGCAGTTCTTC.

With respect to this clonotype: The junction differs from germline at one of its ends, possibly a read error. This chain joins TRBV28 and TRBJ1-5, with a weak D call TRBD1 (5 bases). Looked up from germline, CDR1 is MDHEN and CDR2 is SYDVKM. CDR3 size: 15 residues. The CDR3 coding sequence is TGTGCCAGCAGTTCCCGGCAGGGTAGCTATCAGCCCCAGCATTTT. Residues: CASSSRQGSYQPQHF.